Listed here are 5 T cell receptor beta chains from one sample, sequenced in a study of cytomegalovirus exposure and HLA in healthy donors. Primers for the PCR totalled 60 Vbeta and 13 Jbeta. Clones were read by immunoSEQ multiplex PCR, and TCRdb kept only the in-frame ones, dropping some. This table holds 30,000 to 40,000 clones, about 80% found once. Source material: PBMCs. These receptors all stem from a male donor in good health and CMV-seronegative.

CDR3 in amino acids: CASSPDRGRTTNEKLFF. The CDR3 region has the DNA TGTGCCAGCAGCCCCGACAGGGGGCGGACAACTAATGAAAAACTGTTTTTT. V gene TRBV7-6 combines with J gene TRBJ1-4; 10 nucleotides align to TRBD1. Germline V gene data show CDR1 as SGHVS and CDR2 as FNYEAQ. The V and J ends lost 5 bases and 0 bases, in that order; junction bases with no gene match: 6. The CDR3 consists of 17 residues.

This clone was counted only a few times. The V and J genes are TRBV2 and TRBJ2-3; the match to TRBD1 covers 10 bases. The V gene end was trimmed by 6 bases and the J gene end by 5 bases; junction bases not matched to a gene: 5. In germline, CDR1 is SNHLY, CDR2 FYNNEI. This CDR3 has 14 amino acids. CDR3 sequence reads: CASSWDRGKDTQYF. The CDR3 coding sequence is TGTGCCAGCAGCTGGGACAGGGGCAAAGATACGCAGTATTTT.

This chain joins TRBV19 and TRBJ1-3; no clear D. The germline V and J ends were trimmed by 4 bases and 0 bases, with 7 bases remaining between them. CDR3 size: 14 residues. The germline V gene encodes CDR1 LNHDA and CDR2 SQIVND (reference sequence). Here the CDR3 DNA reads TGTGCCAGTAGTACAGCTAGCTCTGGAAACACCATATATTTT. Translating gives CASSTASSGNTIYF.

This clone was found once. This rearrangement joins TRBV29-1 to TRBJ1-2; D might be TRBD1 (5 bases). V lost 6 bases to trimming and J lost 4 bases, with 15 bases between them. This CDR3 is built from 13 residues. Germline lookup yields CDR1 SQVTM and CDR2 ANQGSEA. The CDR3 DNA follows: TGCAGCGTCGACACGGGGGGTGTCTATGGCTACACCTTC. Translated, it gives CSVDTGGVYGYTF.

The chain employs TRBV5-1 and TRBJ2-5, with 16 bases that match TRBD2. This CDR3 spans 17 amino acids. Unmatched junction bases numbered 7, after V lost 3 bases and J lost 5 bases. CDR1 and CDR2 (germline): SGHRS, YFSETQ. The CDR3 here is CASSSGLAGGPRETQYF. The DNA of the CDR3 is TGCGCCAGCAGCTCGGGACTAGCGGGGGGGCCAAGGGAGACCCAGTACTTC.